The 22 T cell receptor beta chains reported below all come from one sample, sequenced in a study of cytomegalovirus exposure and HLA in healthy donors. PCR used 60 Vbeta primers and 13 Jbeta primers. Libraries were prepared by immunoSEQ multiplex PCR; TCRdb keeps only in-frame clonotypes and omits some of them. The sample lists around 55,000 clones, about 76% occurring once. Sequenced input: PBMCs. These receptors were obtained from a female donor in good health and CMV-seronegative.

V gene TRBV18 combines with J gene TRBJ1-5, with 8 bases aligning to TRBD1. This CDR3 has 14 amino acids. Germline assignment: CDR1 KGHSH and CDR2 LQKENI. The J segment lost 4 bases and the V segment lost 3 bases, leaving 2 bases of the junction unmatched. This CDR3 is CASSPTGENQPQHF. The CDR3 coding sequence is TGTGCCAGCTCACCGACAGGGGAAAATCAGCCCCAGCATTTT.

J is TRBJ2-1 and V is TRBV7-2, with a tentative D call TRBD2 (7 bases). Trimming cost V 2 bases and J 4 bases, with 18 bases left between them. Germline CDR1 reads SGHTA; CDR2 reads FQGNSA. The CDR3 has 17 residues. CDR3 in DNA: TGTGCCAGCAGCTTACAGTCTACGGGGAGGGGGTACAATGAGCAGTTCTTC. It encodes CASSLQSTGRGYNEQFF.

The chain carries TRBV18 and TRBJ1-2; D remains ambiguous. The germline CDR1 and CDR2 sequences are KGHSH and LQKENI. Between the trimmed V and J ends, which lost 6 bases and 4 bases, there was a span of 12 bases. The CDR3 is 13 residues long. CDR3 nucleotide sequence: TGTGCCAGCTCTCAAGCTTGGGCCTATGGCTACACCTTC. It specifies CASSQAWAYGYTF.

The chain carries TRBV29-1 and TRBJ2-2, with TRBD2 matching 9 bases. The germline V gene has CDR1 SQVTM and CDR2 ANQGSEA. This CDR3 is built from 13 residues. The V and J ends lost 8 bases and 7 bases, in that order; junction bases with no gene match: 8. CDR3 in amino acids: CSSSGSTGGELFF. The CDR3 nucleotides are TGCAGCAGTAGCGGGAGTACGGGCGGGGAGCTGTTTTTT.

The chain recombines TRBV9 with TRBJ2-7; D is unresolved. Trimming pared 0 bases from V and 3 bases from J, leaving 10 bases between. The CDR3 extends over 14 amino acids. CDR1 is SGDLS and CDR2 is YYNGEE in the germline V gene. CDR3 coding DNA: TGTGCCAGCAGCGTAGGGCCCCCCAACTACGAGCAGTACTTC. Translation: CASSVGPPNYEQYF.

The J gene is TRBJ1-1, the V gene TRBV6-5; 7 bases line up with TRBD1. The V and J ends lost 6 bases and 1 base, in that order; junction bases with no gene match: 5. The CDR3 contains 14 residues. The germline V gene encodes CDR1 MNHEY and CDR2 SVGAGI. The CDR3 region has the DNA TGTGCCAGCAGCGGGACAGCCCCGAACACTGAAGCTTTCTTT. This encodes CASSGTAPNTEAFF.

This clone was seen only once. The chain combines TRBV7-9 with TRBJ1-6; 11 nucleotides match TRBD1. With V trimmed by 4 bases and J by 8 bases, 4 bases remained unmatched. The CDR3 contains 15 residues. Germline V gives CDR1 SEHNR, CDR2 FQNEAQ (reference sequence). CDR3: CASSYAGQGDSPLHF. CDR3 DNA: TGTGCCAGCAGCTACGCGGGACAGGGGGATTCACCCCTCCACTTT.

This chain connects TRBV28 to TRBJ2-5; D not resolved. In germline, CDR1 is MDHEN, CDR2 SYDVKM. V gave up 2 bases and J gave up 4 bases, with 8 bases separating them. CDR3 length: 13 amino acids. The CDR3 sequence: CASSLEATETQYF. The CDR3 nucleotides are TGTGCCAGCAGTTTAGAGGCAACAGAGACCCAGTACTTC.

This chain links TRBV2 with TRBJ2-7; D is possibly TRBD1 (6 bases). The CDR3 is 13 residues long. V was pared by 5 bases and J by 3 bases, with 11 bases between. Per germline, CDR1 SNHLY and CDR2 FYNNEI. For the CDR3, the DNA is TGTGCCAGCAGTTCAACAGGGCGCTACGAGCAGTACTTC. It translates to CASSSTGRYEQYF.

About this clone: One end of the junction is discordant with germline, which a read error may explain. This chain uses TRBV19 with TRBJ1-1; D perhaps matches TRBD1 (5 bases). From germline, CDR1 is LNHDA and CDR2 SQIVND (reference sequence). The CDR3 is 15 residues long. The CDR3 loop is CASSRTRQILTEAFF. The CDR3 DNA reads TGTGCCAGCAGTAGGACCCGACAGATTCTCACTGAAGCTTTCTTT. The full variable domain, completed using reference TRBV19 and TRBJ1-1, is DGGITQSPKYLFRKEGQNVTLSCEQNLNHDAMYWYRQDPGQGLRLIYYSQIVNDFQKGDIAEGYSVSREKKESFPLTVTSAQKNPTAFYLCASSRTRQILTEAFFGQGTRLTVV.

V and J are TRBV10-3 and TRBJ2-7; 16 positions match TRBD2. V shed 2 bases, J shed 9 bases, and the junction held 10 bases outside the gene matches. CDR3 length equals 17 residues. The germline gives CDR1 ENHRY, CDR2 SYGVKD. The DNA of the CDR3 is TGTGCCATCAGTGAGCCCGGGACTAGCGGGGGGGCCTTGGTGCAGTACTTC. Translated: CAISEPGTSGGALVQYF.

This clone was counted a few times. This chain links TRBV5-6 with TRBJ1-2, with 8 bases lining up with TRBD1. CDR1 is SGHDT and CDR2 is YYEEEE in the germline V gene. Trimming at V came to 5 bases and at J to 5 bases, leaving 5 bases not matched to a gene. The CDR3 contains 13 residues. The CDR3 nucleotides read TGTGCCAGCAGGAGACAGGGGTGGTATGGCTACACCTTC. Protein sequence: CASRRQGWYGYTF.

The chain uses TRBV5-6 and TRBJ2-1, with D possibly matching TRBD1 (6 bases). Per the germline V gene, CDR1 is SGHDT and CDR2 is YYEEEE. The length of the CDR3 is 18 residues. Trimming pared 2 bases from V and 2 bases from J, leaving 20 bases between. In DNA, the CDR3 is TGTGCCAGCAGCTTAATGTCATGGGGGCGTACAGCCTACAATGAGCAGTTCTTC. Its protein product is CASSLMSWGRTAYNEQFF. Using reference TRBV5-6 and TRBJ2-1 for the parts outside the CDR3, the full variable domain is DAGVTQSPTHLIKTRGQQVTLRCSPKSGHDTVSWYQQALGQGPQFIFQYYEEEERQRGNFPDRFSGHQFPNYSSELNVNALLLGDSALYLCASSLMSWGRTAYNEQFFGPGTRLTVL.

The chain has TRBV7-2 and TRBJ2-5; D gene ambiguous. Trimming left V 3 bases short and J 5 bases short, with 10 bases between. The V gene's germline CDR1 is SGHTA and CDR2 FQGNSA. This CDR3 contains 13 residues. CDR3 amino acids: CASSFKIRETQYF. CDR3 bases: TGTGCCAGCAGCTTCAAGATTCGGGAGACCCAGTACTTC.

The chain links TRBV7-9 to TRBJ2-7; D not resolved. Trimming shortened V by 9 bases and J by 4 bases, and 13 bases separated the two germline ends. This CDR3 spans 12 amino acids. Germline-derived CDR1 and CDR2 are SEHNR and FQNEAQ (reference sequence). CDR3 loop: CASCVVEYEQYF. As DNA, the CDR3 is TGTGCCAGTTGCGTGGTCGAGTACGAGCAGTACTTC.

This clone was found a few times. This chain joins TRBV7-9 and TRBJ1-1; TRBD1 matches at 8 bases. Germline V gene data show CDR1 as SEHNR and CDR2 as FQNEAQ (reference sequence). This CDR3 has 15 amino acids. V was clipped by 7 bases and J by 5 bases; unmatched bases: 12. The CDR3 DNA follows: TGTGCCAGCACCAAACAGGGGGGAGAGGGGACTGAAGCTTTCTTT. It codes for CASTKQGGEGTEAFF.

This clone was seen only a few times. The chain has TRBV10-1 and TRBJ1-4, with TRBD1 matching over 9 bases. The germline V gene has CDR1 WNHNN and CDR2 SYGVQD (reference sequence). The junction had 14 bases not matched to a gene; V was cut back by 7 bases and J by 8 bases. The CDR3 covers 16 residues. The chain's CDR3 is CASNRDRESRGEKLFF. The CDR3 DNA reads as TGCGCCAGCAATCGGGACAGGGAGAGTAGAGGAGAAAAACTGTTTTTT.

The V gene is TRBV14, the J gene TRBJ2-5; D is undetermined. The V gene lost 4 bases and the J gene lost 5 bases, with 11 bases spanning the gap. The CDR3 consists of 13 residues. Germline V gives CDR1 SGHDN, CDR2 FVKESK. CDR3 sequence (DNA): TGTGCCAGCAGCCGCCATTACATCGAGACCCAGTACTTC. Protein: CASSRHYIETQYF.

The J gene is TRBJ1-4, the V gene TRBV5-1; 10 nucleotides agree with TRBD1. The trim removed 5 bases at V and 8 bases at J, leaving 6 bases unmatched. Germline CDR1 and CDR2: SGHRS and YFSETQ. The CDR3 runs to 14 residues. The CDR3 coding sequence is TGCGCCAGCAGAGCCGGGACAGGGGACGAAAAACTGTTTTTT. The encoded protein is CASRAGTGDEKLFF.

The V and J genes are TRBV2 and TRBJ1-1; D call uncertain. The germline gives CDR1 SNHLY, CDR2 FYNNEI. This CDR3 region has 16 residues. The ends were cut back, 7 bases at V and 0 bases at J, with 18 bases in the middle. The chain's CDR3 is CASTREAGWVNTEAFF. CDR3 nucleotide sequence: TGTGCCAGCACCCGAGAGGCTGGATGGGTGAACACTGAAGCTTTCTTT.

This chain joins TRBV19 and TRBJ1-3; 8 nucleotides agree with TRBD1. The CDR3 runs 16 residues. The ends lost 2 bases at V and 1 base at J; junction bases unmatched: 4. The germline gives CDR1 LNHDA, CDR2 SQIVND (reference sequence). This CDR3 is CASSIPTGVSGNTIYF. The DNA of the CDR3 is TGTGCCAGTAGTATACCGACAGGGGTATCTGGAAACACCATATATTTT.

This clone was seen just once. The chain joins TRBV6-1 to TRBJ2-5; D may be TRBD1 (5 bases). V lost 0 bases and J lost 4, with 18 bases in between. Germline V gene lookup returns CDR1 MNHNS and CDR2 SASEGT. The CDR3 consists of 17 residues. The CDR3 DNA reads as TGTGCCAGCAGTGAAGCGCGGAGTGCAGGGTGGCCAGAGACCCAGTACTTC. It codes for CASSEARSAGWPETQYF.